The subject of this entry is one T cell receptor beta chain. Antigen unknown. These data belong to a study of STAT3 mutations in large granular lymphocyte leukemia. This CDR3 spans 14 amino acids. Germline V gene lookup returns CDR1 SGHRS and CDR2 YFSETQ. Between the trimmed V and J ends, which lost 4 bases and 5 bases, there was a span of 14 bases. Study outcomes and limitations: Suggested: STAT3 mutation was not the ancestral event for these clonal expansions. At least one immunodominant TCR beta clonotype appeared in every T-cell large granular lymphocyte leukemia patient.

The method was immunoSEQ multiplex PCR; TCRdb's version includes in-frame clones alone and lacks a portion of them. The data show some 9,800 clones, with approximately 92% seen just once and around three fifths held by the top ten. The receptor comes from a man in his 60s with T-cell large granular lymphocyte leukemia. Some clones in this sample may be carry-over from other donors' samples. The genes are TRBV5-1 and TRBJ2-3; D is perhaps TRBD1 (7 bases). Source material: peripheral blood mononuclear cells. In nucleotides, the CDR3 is TGCGCCAGCAGCGCGAACAGGGGAGGAGATACGCAGTATTTT. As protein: CASSANRGGDTQYF.